Shown below are 17 T cell receptor beta chains from a single sample sequenced in a study of CD8 T cells in Susac syndrome. Random hexamers served to reverse transcribe roughly 0.45 to 1 ug RNA. TCRdb analysed the immunoSEQ multiplex PCR reads with MiXCR anew, one entry per CDR3 protein. The repertoire has 50,000 or so distinct CDR3 sequences, 93% of them found once; the top ten carry about 0.54%. The sample taken for sequencing was CD8+ T cells from PBMCs. The receptors derive from a human donor in good health.

This clonotype showed up just once. The V and J genes are TRBV24-1 and TRBJ2-5; D gene unclear. Per germline, CDR1 KGHDR and CDR2 SFDVKD. Trimming cost V 3 bases and J 1 base, with 17 bases left between them. This CDR3 region has 17 residues. Here the CDR3 reads CATSDPGSLVGQETQYF. The CDR3 DNA is TGTGCCACCAGTGATCCCGGATCACTCGTAGGCCAAGAGACCCAGTACTTC.

The J gene is TRBJ2-3, the V gene TRBV6-1; perhaps TRBD2 as D (6 bases). This CDR3 region has 14 residues. V was pared by 7 bases and J by 5 bases, with 16 bases between. Germline V gives CDR1 MNHNS, CDR2 SASEGT. The CDR3 DNA is TGTGCCAGCACCCTAGCGCCCGAGGGAGATACGCAGTATTTT. Protein: CASTLAPEGDTQYF.

This sequence joins TRBV5-1 and TRBJ1-2, with TRBD1 as a possible D gene (6 bases). There are 12 residues in the CDR3. Germline loops: CDR1 SGHRS, CDR2 YFSETQ. V dropped 0 bases and J dropped 8 bases, with 8 bases sitting between them. The CDR3 protein is CASSLADRGYTF. CDR3 bases: TGCGCCAGCAGCTTGGCCGACAGGGGCTACACCTTC.

The chain recombines TRBV7-2 with TRBJ2-3; 9 nucleotides line up with TRBD1. Germline-derived CDR1 and CDR2 are SGHTA and FQGNSA. Trimming removed 4 bases from V and 6 bases from J; junction bases left unmatched: 8. This CDR3 region has 15 residues. The CDR3 DNA follows: TGTGCCAGCAGCTCGACCGGGACAGGGAGCGATACGCAGTATTTT. Translated: CASSSTGTGSDTQYF.

The chain joins TRBV27 to TRBJ2-6; D is unclear. Germline lookup yields CDR1 MNHEY and CDR2 SMNVEV (reference sequence). The CDR3 has 15 residues. Trimming left V 2 bases short and J 4 bases short, with 9 bases between. The DNA of the CDR3 is TGTGCCAGCAGTTTACCCCAGCCCGGGGCCAACGTCCTGACTTTC. Its protein product is CASSLPQPGANVLTF.

The chain carries TRBV5-6 and TRBJ2-3, with a weak D call TRBD2 (5 bases). Germline V gene lookup returns CDR1 SGHDT and CDR2 YYEEEE. V lost 0 bases and J 2 bases, leaving 7 bases between the germline ends. The CDR3 spans 14 residues. CDR3: CASSLGDYTDTQYF. CDR3 nucleotide sequence: TGTGCCAGCAGCTTGGGAGACTACACAGATACGCAGTATTTT.

The chain has TRBV30 and TRBJ1-5; D not resolved. Trimming stripped 1 base from V and 5 bases from J, with 9 bases between. The CDR3 covers 13 residues. From germline, CDR1 is GTSNPN and CDR2 SVGIG (reference sequence). The CDR3 DNA reads TGTGCCTGGAGTGAGGACGGAGATCAGCCCCAGCATTTT. Translating gives CAWSEDGDQPQHF. Looking up the rest from reference TRBV30 and TRBJ1-5 gives the full variable domain: SQTIHQWPATLVQPVGSPLSLECTVEGTSNPNLYWYRQAAGRGLQLLFYSVGIGQISSEVPQNLSASRPQDRQFILSSKKLLLSDSGFYLCAWSEDGDQPQHFGDGTRLSIL.

The chain is built from TRBV19 and TRBJ1-5; 7 nucleotides line up with TRBD1. The CDR3 is 14 residues long. Germline lookup yields CDR1 LNHDA and CDR2 SQIVND (reference sequence). The V segment lost 10 bases and the J segment 4 bases; nucleotides outside the gene matches: 10. The DNA of the CDR3 is TGTGCCACCCGGACAGGCCCCGCGAATCAGCCCCAGCATTTT. Its protein product is CATRTGPANQPQHF.

The chain employs TRBV9 and TRBJ2-2; 13 bases agree with TRBD2. Germline values: CDR1 SGDLS, CDR2 YYNGEE. The trim removed 3 bases at V and 6 bases at J, leaving 5 bases unmatched. The CDR3 sequence is 16 residues long. The CDR3 coding sequence is TGTGCCAGCAGCGGAGGACTAGCGGGAGCCCCCGGGGAGCTGTTTTTT. It specifies CASSGGLAGAPGELFF.

The chain uses TRBV5-1 and TRBJ1-1; D gene ambiguous. From germline, CDR1 is SGHRS and CDR2 YFSETQ. V lost 5 bases and J lost 5, with 7 bases in between. The CDR3 runs 11 residues. The CDR3 region is CASRHGTEAFF. DNA of the CDR3: TGCGCCAGCAGGCACGGAACTGAAGCTTTCTTT.

The V and J genes are TRBV13 and TRBJ2-7, with 11 bases matching TRBD1. Losses at the gene ends were 5 bases for V and 4 bases for J; bases not matched to a gene: 7. Per the germline V gene, CDR1 is PRHDT and CDR2 is FYEKMQ (reference sequence). The CDR3 has 15 residues. The CDR3 loop is CASSHRDRGEYEQYF. The CDR3 coding sequence is TGTGCCAGCAGCCACCGGGACAGGGGGGAATACGAGCAGTACTTC.

The J gene is TRBJ1-3, the V gene TRBV15; D ambiguous. This CDR3 region has 14 residues. Germline V gene lookup returns CDR1 LNHNV and CDR2 YYDKDF (reference sequence). V gave up 0 bases and J gave up 8 bases, with 11 bases separating them. CDR3 amino acids: CATSREFGWDTIYF. In nucleotides, the CDR3 is TGTGCCACCAGCAGAGAATTCGGCTGGGACACCATATATTTT.

V usage is TRBV6-5 and J usage is TRBJ2-2; 7 bases align to TRBD1. This CDR3 spans 16 amino acids. V gave up 1 base and J gave up 3 bases; unmatched junction bases: 5. In germline, CDR1 is MNHEY, CDR2 SVGAGI. As DNA, the CDR3 is TGTGCCAGCAGTTACTTGGACAGGCTCGACACCGGGGAGCTGTTTTTT. This gives the protein CASSYLDRLDTGELFF.

Here the CDR3 DNA reads TGTGCCAGCAGCGAGGAGCGGGGTCGGGTTGAGCAGTACTTC. Protein: CASSEERGRVEQYF. The chain has TRBV13 and TRBJ2-7; 7 bases agree with TRBD2. The CDR3 is 14 amino acids. Germline CDR1 is PRHDT and CDR2 is FYEKMQ (reference sequence). V dropped 5 bases and J dropped 7; count of bases not matched to a gene: 11.

The genes are TRBV30 and TRBJ2-1; 8 nucleotides agree with TRBD2. V shed 6 bases and J 4 bases; nucleotides not matched to a gene: 5. CDR3 length: 13 residues. CDR1 GTSNPN and CDR2 SVGIG come from the germline V gene (reference sequence). The CDR3 nucleotides are TGTGCCTGTACTAGCGGAAGATACAATGAGCAGTTCTTC. Translation: CACTSGRYNEQFF.

The chain combines TRBV27 with TRBJ2-3; a possible D gene is TRBD2 (6 bases). Deletions cut 2 bases from V and 3 bases from J, with 12 bases between. The CDR3 contains 15 residues. In germline, CDR1 is MNHEY, CDR2 SMNVEV (reference sequence). The chain's CDR3 is CASSLGGAVTDTQYF. The CDR3 coding sequence is TGTGCCAGCAGTTTAGGAGGGGCAGTGACAGATACGCAGTATTTT.

This chain links TRBV15 with TRBJ2-1; 9 positions match TRBD2. The CDR3 extends over 15 amino acids. The V gene's germline CDR1 is LNHNV and CDR2 YYDKDF (reference sequence). The trim removed 3 bases at V and 0 bases at J, leaving 0 bases unmatched. In DNA, the CDR3 is TGTGCCACCAGCAGTAGCGGGAGCTCCTACAATGAGCAGTTCTTC. Encoded protein: CATSSSGSSYNEQFF.